Following are 28 T cell receptor beta chains from one sample sequenced in a study of Graves' ophthalmopathy and Graves' hyperthyroidism. TCR beta CDR3 amplification used RNA transcripts. The library came from an HTBI-primed first-round RT-PCR and a second-round multiplex PCR. TCRdb recomputed calls from the multiplex PCR reads with MiXCR, one row per CDR3 protein. The profile shows hundreds of thousands of distinct CDR3 sequences, around 21% of them singletons. Sequencing was done on a sample of peripheral blood. The receptors were gathered from a woman between 18 and 29 years old with stable Graves' hyperthyroidism.

In this sample, this clonotype turned up many times. This chain uses TRBV2 with TRBJ2-7, with TRBD1 identical over 8 bases. Germline loops: CDR1 SNHLY, CDR2 FYNNEI. CDR3 length: 12 residues. V lost 3 bases and J lost 6; bases outside the gene matches: 1. CDR3 DNA: TGTGCCAGCAGTGACAGGGGGCTCGAGCAGTACTTC. Its protein is CASSDRGLEQYF.

This rearrangement joins TRBV19 to TRBJ1-2; maybe TRBD1 (5 bases). V was cut by 7 bases and J by 2 bases, with 11 bases left in between. The CDR3 is made up of 13 amino acids. The germline V gene encodes CDR1 LNHDA and CDR2 SQIVND (reference sequence). CDR3 sequence reads: CASNVGRNYGYTF. CDR3 DNA: TGTGCCAGTAATGTGGGGCGGAACTATGGCTACACCTTC.

This clonotype has ten or more counts. The chain links TRBV6-2 or TRBV6-3 to TRBJ2-7; D gene unclear. Germline V gene sequence: CDR1 MNHEY, CDR2 SVGEGT. The CDR3 extends over 14 amino acids. V was trimmed by 2 bases and J by 2 bases, leaving 10 bases between them. The CDR3 nucleotides read TGTGCCAGCAGTTACGTTGTTATACCCTACGAGCAGTACTTC. Its protein is CASSYVVIPYEQYF.

The chain links TRBV6-5 to TRBJ2-7; TRBD2 matches at 10 bases. The CDR3 has 17 residues. Germline V gene lookup returns CDR1 MNHEY and CDR2 SVGAGI. V lost 2 bases, J lost 3 bases, and 10 bases stayed unmatched. The CDR3 bases are TGTGCCAGCAGTTACGATCAAATAGCGGGAGGTGTCTACGAGCAGTACTTC. Translation gives CASSYDQIAGGVYEQYF.

This clonotype was recorded many times. The chain combines TRBV7-3 with TRBJ2-6; D ambiguous. The V gene's germline CDR1 is SGHTA and CDR2 FQGTGA. Trimming left V 5 bases short and J 4 bases short, with 15 bases between. There are 16 residues in the CDR3. The CDR3 sequence: CASSQPSWFGANVLTF. In nucleotides, the CDR3 is TGTGCCAGCAGCCAGCCGAGTTGGTTCGGGGCCAACGTCCTGACTTTC.

This clonotype was found many times. This chain connects TRBV18 to TRBJ2-7; 7 positions agree with TRBD1. In germline, CDR1 is KGHSH, CDR2 LQKENI. With 3 bases clipped from V and 0 bases from J, the junction kept 2 bases outside the gene matches. The CDR3 extends over 14 amino acids. The CDR3 sequence: CASSPGTASYEQYF. The CDR3 DNA is TGTGCCAGCTCACCGGGGACAGCCTCCTACGAGCAGTACTTC.

This clonotype was seen ten or more times. This rearrangement joins TRBV2 to TRBJ2-5, with D unclear. The CDR3 consists of 13 residues. Germline V gene sequence: CDR1 SNHLY, CDR2 FYNNEI. Trimming took 5 bases from V and 3 from J, leaving 10 bases between them. CDR3 amino acids: CASSITREETQYF. CDR3 DNA sequence: TGTGCCAGCAGTATCACACGGGAAGAGACCCAGTACTTC.

The table lists this clonotype with many counts. The chain couples TRBV11-2 to TRBJ2-7; either TRBD1 or TRBD2 may fit D (7 bases each). This CDR3 contains 16 residues. V lost 5 bases and J 2 bases, leaving 19 bases between the germline ends. Germline assignment: CDR1 SGHAT and CDR2 FQNNGV. CDR3 in amino acids: CASSPRGLAAAYEQYF. CDR3 DNA: TGTGCCAGCAGCCCTAGGGGGCTAGCGGCTGCCTACGAGCAGTACTTC.

J is TRBJ2-7 and V is TRBV3-1; D call uncertain. CDR3 size: 14 residues. Trimming left V 1 base short and J 7 bases short, with 14 bases between. The germline gives CDR1 LGHDT, CDR2 YNNKEL (reference sequence). The CDR3 DNA reads TGTGCCAGCAGCCAAGCGGTCAGCCCCAGTGAGCAGTACTTC. Translated, it gives CASSQAVSPSEQYF.

About this clonotype: The CDR3 ends on some other residue instead of the conserved phenylalanine or tryptophan, so this is likely a read error. The chain joins TRBV6-2 or TRBV6-3 to TRBJ1-1, with unresolved D. This CDR3 is 13 amino acids long. Germline values: CDR1 MNHEY, CDR2 SVGEGT. CDR3 nucleotide sequence: TGTGCCAGCTGTTACTCGCCCCGCACTGAAGCTTTCGTT. Translated: CASCYSPRTEAFV.

This sequence joins TRBV18 and TRBJ2-5; D is uncertain. The CDR3 extends over 13 amino acids. CDR1 is KGHSH, CDR2 LQKENI, per germline. Trimming shortened V by 4 bases and J by 4 bases, and 10 bases separated the two germline ends. As DNA, the CDR3 is TGTGCCAGCTCACGGAACAGCCGAGAGACCCAGTACTTC. The encoded protein is CASSRNSRETQYF.

This clonotype came up many times. The J gene is TRBJ2-5, the V gene TRBV7-9; 10 bases fit TRBD1. The germline gives CDR1 SEHNR, CDR2 FQNEAQ (reference sequence). This CDR3 comprises 14 residues. V gave up 5 bases and J gave up 5 bases; unmatched junction bases: 5. The CDR3 protein is CASSKGQGLETQYF. The CDR3 region has the DNA TGTGCCAGCAGCAAGGGACAGGGGTTGGAGACCCAGTACTTC. Variable domain in full (rest from reference TRBV7-9 and TRBJ2-5): DTGVSQNPRHKITKRGQNVTFRCDPISEHNRLYWYRQTLGQGPEFLTYFQNEAQLEKSRLLSDRFSAERPKGSFSTLEIQRTEQGDSAMYLCASSKGQGLETQYFGPGTRLLVL.

Worth noting for this clonotype: A much bigger clone sits one base away, suggesting this may be a read error. This chain uses TRBV15 with TRBJ2-5; 11 bases match TRBD1. CDR1 and CDR2 (germline): LNHNV, YYDKDF (reference sequence). The CDR3 runs 16 residues. V trimming: 0 bases; J trimming: 8 bases; junction bases outside the gene matches: 8. CDR3 region: CATSRDGGQGGDTQYF. CDR3 nucleotides: TGTGCCACCAGCAGAGATGGGGGACAGGGGGGAGATACCCAGTACTTC.

In this sample, this clonotype turned up many times. This rearrangement joins TRBV30 to TRBJ1-2; D gene uncertain. V gave up 0 bases and J gave up 8 bases, with 7 bases separating them. From germline, CDR1 is GTSNPN and CDR2 SVGIG (reference sequence). The CDR3 runs to 11 residues. CDR3 in amino acids: CAWSVRSGYTF. The CDR3 coding sequence is TGTGCCTGGAGTGTCCGGAGCGGCTACACCTTC.

This clonotype was picked up many times. The chain is built from TRBV7-8 and TRBJ2-2; D uncertain. The germline V and J ends were trimmed by 5 bases and 5 bases, with 18 bases remaining between them. The CDR3 spans 16 residues. Germline-derived CDR1 and CDR2 are SGHVS and FQNEAQ. The CDR3 DNA reads TGTGCCAGCAGCCTAGGAAGGGTCCCCCCGACCGGGGAGCTGTTTTTT. Its protein is CASSLGRVPPTGELFF.

There are many counts of this clonotype. The chain couples TRBV6-2 or TRBV6-3 to TRBJ2-7; 11 nucleotides line up with TRBD1. The trim removed 0 bases at V and 4 bases at J, leaving 8 bases unmatched. CDR1 MNHEY and CDR2 SVGEGT come from the germline V gene. The CDR3 has 17 amino acids. The CDR3 sequence: CASSYSTGQGARYEQYF. As DNA, the CDR3 is TGTGCCAGCAGTTACTCGACTGGACAGGGGGCCAGGTACGAGCAGTACTTC.

The rearrangement joins TRBV6-1 to TRBJ1-5, with no clear D. V was shortened by 2 bases and J by 11 bases, with 13 bases between the two germline ends. The length of the CDR3 is 13 residues. The germline V gene has CDR1 MNHNS and CDR2 SASEGT. CDR3 region: CASSETDSQAQHF. Here the CDR3 DNA reads TGTGCCAGCAGTGAAACCGACTCGCAGGCCCAGCATTTT.

This clonotype was seen ten or more times. The J gene is TRBJ2-7, the V gene TRBV30, with 7 bases matching TRBD2. V was pared by 4 bases and J by 0 bases, with 6 bases of the junction left unmatched. Looked up from germline, CDR1 is GTSNPN and CDR2 is SVGIG (reference sequence). This CDR3 region has 14 residues. CDR3 sequence (DNA): TGTGCCTGGACGGGGAGGGACTTCTCCTACGAGCAGTACTTC. It encodes CAWTGRDFSYEQYF.

The rearrangement uses TRBV2 and TRBJ2-7; TRBD2 agrees at 9 bases. The V gene end was trimmed by 6 bases and the J gene end by 3 bases; junction bases not matched to a gene: 6. The V gene's germline CDR1 is SNHLY and CDR2 FYNNEI. The CDR3 spans 14 residues. The CDR3 DNA reads as TGTGCCAGCAGGGCCCGTAGCGGGGGCTACGAGCAGTACTTC. It encodes CASRARSGGYEQYF.

This clonotype appeared many times. The genes are TRBV19 and TRBJ2-4; a weak D match, TRBD2 (5 bases). Germline assignment: CDR1 LNHDA and CDR2 SQIVND (reference sequence). This CDR3 has 16 amino acids. Deletions cut 2 bases from V and 0 bases from J, with 11 bases between. The CDR3, as DNA: TGTGCCAGTAGTATATATCGGGGAATAGCCAAAAACATTCAGTACTTC. It yields the protein CASSIYRGIAKNIQYF. Full variable domain (outside the CDR3, taken from reference TRBV19 and TRBJ2-4): DGGITQSPKYLFRKEGQNVTLSCEQNLNHDAMYWYRQDPGQGLRLIYYSQIVNDFQKGDIAEGYSVSREKKESFPLTVTSAQKNPTAFYLCASSIYRGIAKNIQYFGAGTRLSVL.

This clonotype was observed many times. The chain has TRBV7-8 and TRBJ1-5, with 8 bases aligning to TRBD1. J lost 2 bases, V lost 5 bases, and 2 bases had no gene match. The V gene's germline CDR1 is SGHVS and CDR2 FQNEAQ. The CDR3 sequence is 14 residues long. The CDR3 sequence: CASSVTGGNQPQHF. The CDR3 DNA is TGTGCCAGCAGCGTGACAGGGGGCAATCAGCCCCAGCATTTT.

In this sample, this clonotype turned up a few times. The chain employs TRBV6-1 and TRBJ2-4, with D possibly being TRBD2 (6 bases). The germline V and J ends were trimmed by 3 bases and 8 bases, with 11 bases remaining between them. CDR1 MNHNS and CDR2 SASEGT come from the germline V gene. The CDR3 loop spans 13 amino acids. CDR3 coding DNA: TGTGCCAGCAGTGACGGGGGTGGATACATTCAGTACTTC. Translating it yields CASSDGGGYIQYF.

This clonotype has a count of ten or more. The CDR3 loop reads CASVGQGATESVYGYTF. The CDR3 nucleotides are TGTGCCAGCGTGGGACAGGGGGCAACGGAGAGTGTCTATGGCTACACCTTC. V and J are TRBV28 and TRBJ1-2; 12 nucleotides agree with TRBD1. Per germline, CDR1 MDHEN and CDR2 SYDVKM. Unmatched junction bases numbered 14, after V lost 8 bases and J lost 4 bases. There are 17 residues in the CDR3.

There are many counts of this clonotype. The CDR3 DNA is TGTGCCAGCAGAGTACCCAGCTCACAGGGGCGGCGCGGGAGGCTCTACGAGCAGTACTTC. It codes for CASRVPSSQGRRGRLYEQYF. V usage is TRBV9 and J usage is TRBJ2-7, with a possible D match to TRBD2 (8 bases). The V gene's germline CDR1 is SGDLS and CDR2 YYNGEE. Trimming stripped 5 bases from V and 3 bases from J, with 33 bases between. The CDR3 is made up of 20 amino acids.

This clonotype was recorded at least ten times. This chain joins TRBV2 and TRBJ1-2, with 8 bases fitting TRBD1. Germline CDR1 SNHLY, CDR2 FYNNEI. Trimming removed 7 bases from V and 2 bases from J; junction bases left unmatched: 6. CDR3 length: 14 amino acids. The CDR3 loop is CASTSGGANYGYTF. The CDR3 nucleotides are TGTGCCAGCACTTCAGGGGGCGCGAACTATGGCTACACCTTC.

V is TRBV27 and J is TRBJ2-7, with 9 bases identical to TRBD2. CDR3 length: 14 residues. The V gene's germline CDR1 is MNHEY and CDR2 SMNVEV (reference sequence). Unmatched junction bases numbered 7, after V lost 4 bases and J lost 6 bases. CDR3 in DNA: TGTGCCAGCAGTTATGCGGGGGGGCTTGGCGAGCAGTACTTC. Amino acids: CASSYAGGLGEQYF.

Turning to this clonotype: A read error is possible here, since a much larger clone lies one base away. The V gene is TRBV12-3 or TRBV12-4, the J gene TRBJ1-1; 8 bases line up with TRBD1. This CDR3 contains 14 residues. CDR3 loop: CAVAPQGANTEACF. In DNA form, the CDR3 reads TGTGCCGTCGCCCCCCAGGGGGCAAACACTGAAGCTTGCTTT.

The CDR3 nucleotides read TGTGCCAGCAGGAGAACATTATTGAACACTGAAGCTTTCTTT. It encodes CASRRTLLNTEAFF. V and J are TRBV2 and TRBJ1-1; D unclear. The CDR3 covers 14 residues. The V gene lost 6 bases and the J gene lost 0 bases, with 11 bases spanning the gap. Looked up from germline, CDR1 is SNHLY and CDR2 is FYNNEI.